This T cell receptor beta chain was recovered during a study of graft-versus-host responses after intestinal transplantation. Study details: Multivisceral, liver-intestinal, or isolated intestinal transplants were given to recipients.

CDR1 is SEHNR, CDR2 FQNEAQ, per germline (reference sequence). CDR3 length: 15 residues. V was pared by 2 bases and J by 3 bases, with 13 bases between. Study-level results: HvG clone declines early post-transplant were associated with peak circulating GvH levels. GvH clones surfaced in recipient marrow, some emerging earlier in ileum or blood. Within the allografts of patients who had graft-donor T cell macrochimerism, graft-versus-host to host-versus-graft clonal ratios were high.

Comment on this clone: The antigen remains undetermined.

Data came from immunoSEQ multiplex PCR; TCRdb stores just in-frame clones and leaves some out. This table has approximately 68,000 clones, about 90% appearing once. The sequence derives from a human donor who was the organ donor for an intestinal transplant. Sequencing used unstimulated CD8+ T cells sorted from spleen or lymph node cells, obtained before transplant. This chain uses TRBV7-9 with TRBJ2-5; D might be TRBD2 (6 bases). The DNA for the CDR3 is TGTGCCAGCAGCTTAAACCCCGGAGGGGAAGAGACCCAGTACTTC. It translates to CASSLNPGGEETQYF.